This T cell receptor beta chain was observed in a study of shared clonotypes between healthy human individuals. For the study at large: The plates for each donor numbered three CD4 naive, three CD4 memory, two CD8 naive and one CD8 memory.

Notes on the study in general: Clonotype sharing among donors likely depends on sequencing depth. Relative to their counterparts shared across all four donors, non-shared clonotypes exhibited diminished generation probabilities.

Comment on this clone: What it binds is unknown.

V lost 10 bases, J lost 5 bases, and 21 bases lay in between. The CDR3 length is 15 residues. The V gene's germline CDR1 is LNHDA and CDR2 SQIVND (reference sequence). Data came from immunoSEQ multiplex PCR; TCRdb stores just in-frame clones and leaves some out. Seen here are 2 million to 2.5 million clones, over 85% observed once, and the top ten hold under 0.45%. The chain has TRBV19 and TRBJ2-4; D possibly corresponds to TRBD1 (6 bases). Sequenced sample: naive CD4+ T cells from PBMCs. Subset here: CD45RA+ positively selected. This sequence was found in a man younger than 35 in good health. Some clones in this sample may be carry-over from other donors' samples. CDR3 DNA: TGTGCCACCGCACGTGGGGGCAAGGCTCAAAACATTCAGTACTTC. It encodes CATARGGKAQNIQYF.